One and the same sample provided the 11 T cell receptor beta chains below, sequenced in a study of blood T cell repertoires in COVID-19. Using immunoSEQ multiplex PCR, the repertoire was profiled, and TCRdb retains in-frame clones only, with some absent. The sample lists 200,000 to 300,000 clones; about 79% were seen once. Sequencing input: peripheral blood. Receptors were obtained from a man aged 40-49 years who had recovered from COVID-19.

The chain is built from TRBV2 and TRBJ1-5; D is undetermined. Trimming shortened V by 4 bases and J by 4 bases, and 8 bases separated the two germline ends. Germline CDR1 is SNHLY and CDR2 is FYNNEI. The CDR3 is 13 residues long. CDR3 nucleotide sequence: TGTGCCAGCAGTGGGGCTGTTAATCAGCCCCAGCATTTT. This encodes CASSGAVNQPQHF.

The V gene is TRBV5-4, the J gene TRBJ2-3, with TRBD2 identical over 10 bases. The V and J ends lost 6 bases and 6 bases, in that order; junction bases with no gene match: 10. CDR1 is SGHNT and CDR2 is YYREEE in the germline V gene (reference sequence). The CDR3 runs to 15 residues. The DNA for the CDR3 is TGTGCCAGCACCCTTAAGCGGGGGGGCGGGGATACGCAGTATTTT. Encoded protein: CASTLKRGGGDTQYF. The whole variable domain, filled in from reference TRBV5-4 and TRBJ2-3, reads ETGVTQSPTHLIKTRGQQVTLRCSSQSGHNTVSWYQQALGQGPQFIFQYYREEENGRGNFPPRFSGLQFPNYSSELNVNALELDDSALYLCASTLKRGGGDTQYFGPGTRLTVL.

This chain connects TRBV19 to TRBJ2-1; no firm D call. The CDR3 runs to 11 residues. CDR1 is LNHDA and CDR2 is SQIVND in the germline V gene (reference sequence). Trimming removed 4 bases at V and 4 bases at J, with 2 bases between. For the CDR3, the DNA is TGTGCCAGTAGTACTTACAATGAGCAGTTCTTC. Amino acid sequence: CASSTYNEQFF.

This rearrangement joins TRBV18 to TRBJ2-7; 11 bases align to TRBD2. CDR1 is KGHSH, CDR2 LQKENI, per germline. This CDR3 is 20 amino acids long. Trimming took 0 bases from V and 0 from J; bases not matched to a gene: 13. The CDR3 coding sequence is TGTGCCAGCTCACCACCGCCAGGGATGGGGACTAGCGGAAACTCCTACGAGCAGTACTTC. Translating it yields CASSPPPGMGTSGNSYEQYF.

The V gene is TRBV10-3, the J gene TRBJ2-2, with 12 bases identical to TRBD2. CDR1 and CDR2 (germline): ENHRY, SYGVKD. The trim removed 5 bases at V and 4 bases at J, leaving 8 bases unmatched. The CDR3 runs to 17 residues. This CDR3 is CAISQTSGSRSTGELFF. CDR3 bases: TGTGCCATCAGTCAGACTAGCGGGAGTCGGAGCACCGGGGAGCTGTTTTTT.

This clone was recorded only once. As DNA, the CDR3 is TGTGCCAGCAGCACCCTCGGGAAGAGAACCTACGAGCAGTACTTC. Its protein is CASSTLGKRTYEQYF. The chain combines TRBV7-9 with TRBJ2-7, with D possibly being TRBD2 (5 bases). The CDR3 length is 15 residues. V dropped 5 bases and J dropped 2 bases, with 16 bases sitting between them. The germline V gene has CDR1 SEHNR and CDR2 FQNEAQ (reference sequence).

This clone has a single count. The chain combines TRBV7-9 with TRBJ2-1, with D possibly matching TRBD2 (7 bases). Trimming took 2 bases from V and 6 from J, leaving 14 bases between them. In germline, CDR1 is SEHNR, CDR2 FQNEAQ (reference sequence). The CDR3 has 15 amino acids. In DNA form, the CDR3 reads TGTGCCAGCAGCTTAATCGGGGGGCCGGGCAATGAGCAGTTCTTC. It yields the protein CASSLIGGPGNEQFF.

In this sample, this clone turned up many times. V usage is TRBV6-2 or TRBV6-3 and J usage is TRBJ2-2; 14 bases are shared with TRBD2. This CDR3 has 17 residues. Germline CDR1 reads MNHEY; CDR2 reads SVGEGT. The ends lost 2 bases at V and 3 bases at J; junction bases unmatched: 2. CDR3 region: CASSYRLAGGYTGELFF. Here the CDR3 DNA reads TGTGCCAGCAGTTACCGACTAGCGGGAGGGTACACCGGGGAGCTGTTTTTT.

The chain uses TRBV6-5 and TRBJ2-2; a weak D match, TRBD1 (5 bases). Germline V lookup: CDR1 MNHEY, CDR2 SVGAGI. This CDR3 is built from 15 residues. V was shortened by 8 bases and J by 4 bases, with 17 bases between the two germline ends. In DNA, the CDR3 is TGTGCCAGCTCCCGCCCAGGGTATGGCACCGGGGAGCTGTTTTTT. Encoded protein: CASSRPGYGTGELFF.

V and J are TRBV2 and TRBJ2-7, with TRBD1 matching over 7 bases. The J segment lost 4 bases and the V segment lost 6 bases, leaving 6 bases of the junction unmatched. The CDR3 runs 13 residues. CDR1 and CDR2 (germline): SNHLY, FYNNEI. The CDR3, as DNA: TGTGCCAGCAGATTAGGGGGCAGGTACGAGCAGTACTTC. Its protein product is CASRLGGRYEQYF.

The chain uses TRBV9 and TRBJ2-6; 9 positions agree with TRBD1. Germline-derived CDR1 and CDR2 are SGDLS and YYNGEE. The CDR3 sequence is 18 residues long. Trimming cost V 0 bases and J 4 bases; bases outside gene matches: 8. The CDR3 protein is CASSVELGQGTGANVLTF. DNA of the CDR3: TGTGCCAGCAGCGTAGAACTGGGACAGGGAACGGGGGCCAACGTCCTGACTTTC.